What follows is one TCR beta chain and its context. These data are taken from a study of blood T cell repertoires in COVID-19. Clones were read by immunoSEQ multiplex PCR, and TCRdb kept only the in-frame ones, dropping some. Of 30,000 or so clones listed, roughly 90% are singletons. The sequence derives from a human donor in a cohort sampled during active COVID-19. Sample: peripheral blood.

The CDR3 sequence: CSVEGKTGVWRDTQYF. CDR3 coding DNA: TGCAGCGTTGAAGGAAAAACAGGGGTATGGAGAGATACGCAGTATTTT. The V call is TRBV29-1, the J call TRBJ2-3, with TRBD1 matching 7 bases. Germline V gene data show CDR1 as SQVTM and CDR2 as ANQGSEA. This CDR3 comprises 16 residues. V lost 1 base to trimming and J lost 5 bases; unmatched junction nucleotides: 12.